The 14 T cell receptor beta chains below all came from one sample that was sequenced in a study of T cell responses to AZD1222 COVID-19 vaccine (dated by TCRdb to about 2021). The library was produced with the immunoSEQ multiplex PCR assay. TCRdb retrieved this table from immuneACCESS and kept in-frame rearrangements only. Not all clones are present; in checked studies, unresolved V genes account for under half, and no reason is known for the remainder. This sample has around 150,000 clones in its table, and under 95% of those were observed once. The ten top clones hold more than 3% of the sample. Sample time point, as interpreted from the label and publication: about 28 days (+/-7) after the second vaccine dose. The source material was peripheral blood, sampled 28 days after the second AZD1222 dose. The receptor set was obtained from an adult who received the AZD1222 COVID-19 vaccine.

The chain uses TRBV9 and TRBJ2-1; D gene ambiguous. The germline V gene has CDR1 SGDLS and CDR2 YYNGEE. The CDR3 runs 14 residues. The V end lost 0 bases, the J end lost 9 bases, and 13 bases lay between the germline ends. The CDR3 sequence: CASSVASRFGEQFF. The CDR3 DNA is TGTGCCAGCAGCGTAGCGTCGAGGTTTGGTGAGCAGTTCTTC.

The chain employs TRBV6-5 and TRBJ2-5; 9 bases are a match to TRBD2. Germline values: CDR1 MNHEY, CDR2 SVGAGI. The CDR3 contains 14 residues. With V trimmed by 5 bases and J by 9 bases, 10 bases remained unmatched. The CDR3 spells CASSPGGLAGPQYF. As DNA, the CDR3 is TGTGCCAGCAGTCCCGGGGGACTAGCAGGACCCCAGTACTTC.

This sequence joins TRBV11-2 and TRBJ2-6, with D hard to call. Between the trimmed V and J ends, which lost 8 bases and 0 bases, there was a span of 14 bases. The CDR3 has 16 residues. CDR1 SGHAT and CDR2 FQNNGV come from the germline V gene. CDR3 in DNA: TGTGCCAGCCTGTCCCCTCCTGGCTCTGGGGCCAACGTCCTGACTTTC. It translates to CASLSPPGSGANVLTF.

This clone has only one observation. The chain joins TRBV19 to TRBJ2-1; TRBD2 agrees at 7 bases. Germline CDR1 and CDR2: LNHDA and SQIVND (reference sequence). The CDR3 sequence is 12 residues long. Unmatched junction bases numbered 6, after V lost 7 bases and J lost 9 bases. CDR3 DNA: TGTGCCAGTACTGCGGGAGTGGGTGAGCAGTTCTTC. Translation gives CASTAGVGEQFF.

This chain links TRBV6-1 with TRBJ1-2; D gene uncertain. This CDR3 has 14 residues. The ends were cut back, 1 base at V and 4 bases at J, with 10 bases in the middle. Germline V gives CDR1 MNHNS, CDR2 SASEGT. CDR3 region: CASSEVGIVYGYTF. In DNA form, the CDR3 reads TGTGCCAGCAGTGAAGTCGGAATCGTCTATGGCTACACCTTC.

This chain links TRBV3-1 (or the pseudogene TRBV3-2) with TRBJ1-1, with TRBD1 as a possible D gene (6 bases). The V end was cut by 5 bases, the J end by 0 bases, with 16 bases between. The CDR3 covers 16 residues. Germline V gene sequence: CDR1 LGHDT, CDR2 YNNKEL (reference sequence). The CDR3: CASSARVGGMNTEAFF. The CDR3 nucleotides read TGTGCCAGCAGCGCCAGGGTTGGGGGCATGAACACTGAAGCTTTCTTT.

The rearrangement links TRBV30 to TRBJ1-4; D is uncertain. The V gene's germline CDR1 is GTSNPN and CDR2 SVGIG (reference sequence). This CDR3 region has 17 residues. The V end was cut by 2 bases, the J end by 0 bases, with 16 bases between. CDR3 amino acids: CAWSPSGGLATNEKLFF. For the CDR3, the DNA is TGTGCCTGGAGTCCCTCGGGAGGACTGGCAACTAATGAAAAACTGTTTTTT.

This sequence joins TRBV2 and TRBJ1-4; a possible D gene is TRBD1 (6 bases). The CDR3 contains 15 residues. V lost 6 bases to trimming and J lost 3 bases, with 14 bases between them. The V gene's germline CDR1 is SNHLY and CDR2 FYNNEI. CDR3 amino acids: CASRVSGGPNEKLFF. CDR3 nucleotides: TGTGCCAGCAGGGTATCCGGGGGCCCTAATGAAAAACTGTTTTTT.

The genes are TRBV28 and TRBJ1-5; 9 nucleotides match TRBD1. From germline, CDR1 is MDHEN and CDR2 SYDVKM. J gave up 6 bases and V 3 bases, and 6 bases lay outside the gene matches. This CDR3 comprises 15 residues. CDR3 bases: TGTGCCAGCAGTTTGGGGGACAGGGAGGGTCAGCCCCAGCATTTT. Translation gives CASSLGDREGQPQHF.

This rearrangement joins TRBV30 to TRBJ2-2; 11 nucleotides agree with TRBD1. CDR3 length: 15 residues. In germline, CDR1 is GTSNPN, CDR2 SVGIG (reference sequence). The V and J ends lost 5 bases and 3 bases, in that order; junction bases with no gene match: 5. CDR3 loop: CAWGQGAGYTGELFF. CDR3 in DNA: TGTGCCTGGGGACAGGGGGCCGGCTACACCGGGGAGCTGTTTTTT.

The chain is built from TRBV27 and TRBJ1-4; D gene ambiguous. The CDR3 is made up of 12 amino acids. V lost 2 bases to trimming and J lost 3 bases, with 1 base between them. CDR1 and CDR2 (germline): MNHEY, SMNVEV (reference sequence). The CDR3, as DNA: TGTGCCAGCAGTTTAGCTAATGAAAAACTGTTTTTT. The encoded protein is CASSLANEKLFF.

This chain links TRBV6-1 with TRBJ1-2; D remains unclear. Trimming cost V 0 bases and J 5 bases, with 16 bases left between them. This CDR3 comprises 16 residues. The germline V gene encodes CDR1 MNHNS and CDR2 SASEGT. CDR3 loop: CASSEATLTLGYGYTF. The DNA for the CDR3 is TGTGCCAGCAGTGAAGCGACTTTAACCCTCGGGTATGGCTACACCTTC.

The rearrangement joins TRBV14 to TRBJ2-7; no definite D call. Trimming cost V 6 bases and J 3 bases, with 15 bases left between them. CDR3 length: 14 amino acids. Germline V lookup: CDR1 SGHDN, CDR2 FVKESK. CDR3 coding DNA: TGTGCCAGCAGTAAACAAGGGCCTTTCTACGAGCAGTACTTC. Translating it yields CASSKQGPFYEQYF.

The chain employs TRBV7-2 and TRBJ1-1; no reliable D call. With 1 base removed from V and 0 bases from J, the gap between germline ends came to 9 bases. From germline, CDR1 is SGHTA and CDR2 FQGNSA. The CDR3 is 15 amino acids. In nucleotides, the CDR3 is TGTGCCAGCAGCTTAGTTCCGGTAGTGAACACTGAAGCTTTCTTT. This gives the protein CASSLVPVVNTEAFF.